The 26 T cell receptor beta chains below all came from one sample that was sequenced in a study of shared clonotypes between healthy human individuals. Profiling relied on immunoSEQ multiplex PCR, and the TCRdb table lists in-frame clones only, not all of them. The sample has around 1.9 million clones; 90% to 95% are singletons. Naive CD8 cells, CD45RO-negative and positively selected for CCR7, excluded terminally differentiated effector memory CD45RA+ cells. Sample: naive CD8+ T cells from PBMCs. The receptor source for this set is a young man in good health. Some clones in this sample may be carry-over from other donors' samples.

The rearrangement links TRBV5-1 to TRBJ2-3; D could derive from TRBD1 or TRBD2 (5 bases each). Trimming shortened V by 0 bases and J by 5 bases, and 16 bases separated the two germline ends. The germline gives CDR1 SGHRS, CDR2 YFSETQ. CDR3 length: 16 amino acids. CDR3 DNA sequence: TGCGCCAGCAGCTTGGCTTCAGGGACCTTTTTAGATACGCAGTATTTT. It specifies CASSLASGTFLDTQYF.

The chain recombines TRBV11-3 with TRBJ2-2; D gene uncertain. Germline V gene lookup returns CDR1 SGHNT and CDR2 YENEEA. V was pared by 5 bases and J by 6 bases, with 22 bases between. The CDR3 is made up of 17 amino acids. The chain's CDR3 is CASSPIAVTLGSGELFF. CDR3 in DNA: TGTGCCAGCAGCCCCATCGCGGTGACTCTGGGGTCCGGGGAGCTGTTTTTT. Based on the CDR3 plus reference TRBV11-3 and TRBJ2-2, the full variable domain is EAGVVQSPRYKIIEKKQPVAFWCNPISGHNTLYWYLQNLGQGPELLIRYENEEAVDDSQLPKDRFSAERLKGVDSTLKIQPAELGDSAVYLCASSPIAVTLGSGELFFGEGSRLTVL.

With respect to this clone: Other DNA sequences from this sample encode an identical CDR3 as well. The chain couples TRBV27 to TRBJ2-7, with D possibly TRBD2 on 6 matching bases. Germline V gives CDR1 MNHEY, CDR2 SMNVEV (reference sequence). The CDR3 has 13 amino acids. Trimming cost V 2 bases and J 3 bases, with 8 bases left between them. CDR3 amino acids: CASSLGRGYEQYF. In DNA, the CDR3 is TGTGCCAGCAGTTTAGGGCGGGGCTACGAGCAGTACTTC.

CDR3 bases: TGTGCCAGCAGGACCATACAGGGGGGCTATGGCTACACCTTC. Its translation: CASRTIQGGYGYTF. This chain uses TRBV27 with TRBJ1-2; 8 bases fit TRBD1. The CDR3 totals 14 residues. With 6 bases clipped from V and 4 bases from J, the junction kept 7 bases outside the gene matches. The germline V gene encodes CDR1 MNHEY and CDR2 SMNVEV (reference sequence).

The rearrangement uses TRBV27 and TRBJ1-3; 8 positions match TRBD1. The CDR3 contains 15 residues. Unmatched junction bases numbered 8, after V lost 6 bases and J lost 4 bases. Germline V CDR1 and CDR2: MNHEY, SMNVEV (reference sequence). The DNA for the CDR3 is TGTGCCAGCAGCCGAGACAGGGGTGCAGGAAACACCATATATTTT. This translates into CASSRDRGAGNTIYF.

The chain joins TRBV5-1 to TRBJ2-2; 7 bases are a match to TRBD2. The CDR3 consists of 16 residues. Per germline, CDR1 SGHRS and CDR2 YFSETQ. The ends lost 0 bases at V and 1 base at J; junction bases unmatched: 3. The chain's CDR3 is CASSLGEGRNTGELFF. The CDR3 DNA is TGCGCCAGCAGCTTGGGGGAGGGAAGGAACACCGGGGAGCTGTTTTTT. Full variable domain (outside the CDR3, taken from reference TRBV5-1 and TRBJ2-2): KAGVTQTPRYLIKTRGQQVTLSCSPISGHRSVSWYQQTPGQGLQFLFEYFSETQRNKGNFPGRFSGRQFSNSRSEMNVSTLELGDSALYLCASSLGEGRNTGELFFGEGSRLTVL.

CDR3 nucleotide sequence: TGTGCCAGCAGCTTTACAACCGACTATGGCTACACCTTC. It yields the protein CASSFTTDYGYTF. J is TRBJ1-2 and V is TRBV11-2; D is undetermined. V was cut by 3 bases and J by 3 bases, with 8 bases left in between. The CDR3 runs to 13 residues. In germline, CDR1 is SGHAT, CDR2 FQNNGV.

The chain is built from TRBV5-1 and TRBJ2-1; 9 positions agree with TRBD2. V lost 0 bases, J lost 6 bases, and 1 base stayed unmatched. The CDR3 length is 14 residues. Germline CDR1 is SGHRS and CDR2 is YFSETQ. The CDR3 reads CASSLELAGNEQFF. CDR3 nucleotide sequence: TGCGCCAGCAGCTTGGAACTAGCGGGCAATGAGCAGTTCTTC.

The chain joins TRBV5-6 to TRBJ2-7; D is possibly TRBD2 (6 bases). Per germline, CDR1 SGHDT and CDR2 YYEEEE. Trimming shortened V by 4 bases and J by 0 bases, and 11 bases separated the two germline ends. The CDR3 contains 14 residues. The CDR3 coding sequence is TGTGCCAGCAGCCTTAGCGGAATCTCCTACGAGCAGTACTTC. This codes for CASSLSGISYEQYF.

This chain links TRBV11-2 with TRBJ2-1; D call uncertain. The germline V gene encodes CDR1 SGHAT and CDR2 FQNNGV. The CDR3 totals 13 residues. The V gene lost 4 bases and the J gene lost 8 bases, with 12 bases spanning the gap. DNA of the CDR3: TGTGCCAGCAGCTATGGGCTAGAATATGAGCAGTTCTTC. Amino acid sequence: CASSYGLEYEQFF.

The rearrangement links TRBV30 to TRBJ2-7; weak D call: TRBD2 (5 bases). The CDR3 runs to 15 residues. In germline, CDR1 is GTSNPN, CDR2 SVGIG (reference sequence). Deletions cut 1 base from V and 2 bases from J, with 15 bases between. Written as DNA, the CDR3 is TGTGCCTGGAGTGAGAGGACCGAGGGCCCCTACGAGCAGTACTTC. Protein product: CAWSERTEGPYEQYF. The variable domain in full, completed from reference TRBV30 and TRBJ2-7, reads SQTIHQWPATLVQPVGSPLSLECTVEGTSNPNLYWYRQAAGRGLQLLFYSVGIGQISSEVPQNLSASRPQDRQFILSSKKLLLSDSGFYLCAWSERTEGPYEQYFGPGTRLTVT.

The V gene is TRBV29-1, the J gene TRBJ2-7; 9 bases match TRBD1. This CDR3 is 13 amino acids long. Germline V gives CDR1 SQVTM, CDR2 ANQGSEA. J was trimmed by 4 bases and V by 4 bases; bases with no gene match: 5. CDR3: CSVAAGTGYEQYF. CDR3 nucleotides: TGCAGCGTTGCCGCCGGGACAGGGTACGAGCAGTACTTC.

The chain joins TRBV6-5 to TRBJ2-5; D is possibly TRBD1 (6 bases). Germline V lookup: CDR1 MNHEY, CDR2 SVGAGI. Trimming took 2 bases from V and 3 from J, leaving 13 bases between them. This CDR3 has 15 amino acids. DNA for the CDR3: TGTGCCAGCAGTTACGGGGGCAGAACTAAAGAGACCCAGTACTTC. Translation: CASSYGGRTKETQYF.

Details on this clone: The same CDR3 arises from other DNA sequences in this sample as well. This chain connects TRBV7-6 to TRBJ2-3; D not resolved. Germline CDR1 SGHVS, CDR2 FNYEAQ. This CDR3 spans 14 amino acids. V was cut by 0 bases and J by 1 base, with 5 bases left in between. CDR3 sequence reads: CASSLAGGTDTQYF. The CDR3 region has the DNA TGTGCCAGCAGCTTAGCTGGAGGCACAGATACGCAGTATTTT.

The chain joins TRBV4-3 to TRBJ2-7; D is ambiguous. Trimming cost V 3 bases and J 6 bases, with 12 bases left between them. The CDR3 is 13 amino acids. Per the germline V gene, CDR1 is LGHNA and CDR2 is YSLEER. In DNA, the CDR3 is TGCGCCAGCAGCCACAGAGTCTTGGGCGAGCAGTACTTC. Its protein is CASSHRVLGEQYF.

The gene calls are TRBV6-5 and TRBJ1-5; D gene uncertain. Trimming left V 7 bases short and J 3 bases short, with 16 bases between. Germline CDR1 and CDR2: MNHEY and SVGAGI. The CDR3 consists of 15 residues. The CDR3: CASTQLGGLNQPQHF. As DNA, the CDR3 is TGTGCCAGCACCCAACTTGGCGGCCTCAATCAGCCCCAGCATTTT.

The rearrangement uses TRBV2 and TRBJ2-2, with 12 bases lining up with TRBD1. Germline loops: CDR1 SNHLY, CDR2 FYNNEI. V trimming: 11 bases; J trimming: 7 bases; junction bases outside the gene matches: 5. The CDR3 is 13 residues long. CDR3 amino acids: CARRDRGHGELFF. The CDR3 DNA follows: TGTGCCCGCCGGGACAGGGGGCACGGGGAGCTGTTTTTT. Variable domain in full (rest from reference TRBV2 and TRBJ2-2): EPEVTQTPSHQVTQMGQEVILRCVPISNHLYFYWYRQILGQKVEFLVSFYNNEISEKSEIFDDQFSVERPDGSNFTLKIRSTKLEDSAMYFCARRDRGHGELFFGEGSRLTVL.

The sample holds a few counts of this clone. The same CDR3 can be traced to other DNA sequences in this sample. The chain couples TRBV6-5 to TRBJ2-7, with D maybe TRBD2 (6 bases). The CDR3 length is 11 residues. Trimming took 5 bases from V and 6 from J, leaving 8 bases between them. Germline CDR1 MNHEY, CDR2 SVGAGI. DNA for the CDR3: TGTGCCAGCAGTCCCGGGGGCGAGCAGTACTTC. It translates to CASSPGGEQYF.

This chain connects TRBV4-1 to TRBJ2-3; D not resolved. The CDR3 is 16 amino acids. V was pared by 3 bases and J by 6 bases, with 19 bases between. Germline V gene lookup returns CDR1 MGHRA and CDR2 YSYEKL. The CDR3 coding sequence is TGCGCCAGCAGCCAGGAAGCTAATTGGCCACGGGATACGCAGTATTTT. It is translated as CASSQEANWPRDTQYF.

V and J are TRBV9 and TRBJ2-1, with TRBD2 as a possible D gene (6 bases). Germline-derived CDR1 and CDR2 are SGDLS and YYNGEE. Between the trimmed V and J ends, which lost 0 bases and 4 bases, there was a span of 11 bases. The CDR3 runs 15 residues. The chain's CDR3 is CASSVDLAKYNEQFF. The CDR3 DNA reads TGTGCCAGCAGCGTAGACCTAGCGAAGTACAATGAGCAGTTCTTC.

The gene calls are TRBV4-1 and TRBJ2-7, with 10 nucleotides matching TRBD1. CDR3 size: 17 residues. V was pared by 0 bases and J by 3 bases, with 8 bases of the junction left unmatched. The germline gives CDR1 MGHRA, CDR2 YSYEKL. The CDR3 loop reads CASSQDQTGQGHYEQYF. The CDR3 coding sequence is TGCGCCAGCAGCCAAGATCAAACGGGACAGGGGCACTACGAGCAGTACTTC.

Here the CDR3 DNA reads TGTGCCAGCAGGGACCGGGGTAATGAGCAGTTCTTC. This encodes CASRDRGNEQFF. This chain connects TRBV28 to TRBJ2-1; possibly TRBD2 for D (5 bases). Trimming took 6 bases from V and 7 from J, leaving 10 bases between them. The germline V gene encodes CDR1 MDHEN and CDR2 SYDVKM. The CDR3 loop spans 12 amino acids.

The chain links TRBV11-1 to TRBJ1-1; TRBD1 agrees at 7 bases. The CDR3 contains 14 residues. Germline V lookup: CDR1 SGHAT, CDR2 FQDESV (reference sequence). V dropped 6 bases and J dropped 0; count of bases not matched to a gene: 4. As DNA, the CDR3 is TGTGCCAGCAGACCGACAGGGTTGAACACTGAAGCTTTCTTT. Its translation is CASRPTGLNTEAFF.

The chain links TRBV7-9 to TRBJ2-7; D is unresolved. There are 12 residues in the CDR3. Trimming removed 1 base from V and 6 bases from J, with 7 bases in between. Germline-derived CDR1 and CDR2 are SEHNR and FQNEAQ (reference sequence). The CDR3 spells CASSLEWFEQYF. The CDR3 nucleotides read TGTGCCAGCAGCTTAGAATGGTTCGAGCAGTACTTC.

J is TRBJ2-7 and V is TRBV21-1; the table gives TRBD1 as D, unverified against the DNA. TRBV21-1 is an annotated pseudogene. The CDR3 contains 15 residues. DNA for the CDR3: TGTGCCAGCAGCACGGACAGGGGGTCGTCCTACGAGCAGTACTTC. As protein: CASSTDRGSSYEQYF.

The chain recombines TRBV7-2 with TRBJ2-7; no definite D call. Deletions cut 5 bases from V and 2 bases from J, with 19 bases between. CDR3 length: 16 residues. Germline CDR1 reads SGHTA; CDR2 reads FQGNSA. The CDR3 DNA reads as TGTGCCAGCAGCACCAGGTCCGGGCCTAAAACCTACGAGCAGTACTTC. Protein sequence: CASSTRSGPKTYEQYF. Complete variable domain (other parts from reference TRBV7-2 and TRBJ2-7): GAGVSQSPSNKVTEKGKDVELRCDPISGHTALYWYRQSLGQGLEFLIYFQGNSAPDKSGLPSDRFSAERTGGSVSTLTIQRTQQEDSAVYLCASSTRSGPKTYEQYFGPGTRLTVT.